One sample yielded the 10 T cell receptor beta chains listed below, sequenced in a study of CD8 T cells in ankylosing spondylitis. Each CDR3 protein is one row after TCRdb ran MiXCR on the 5' RACE reads. The table has a few hundred thousand distinct CDR3 sequences, 10% seen once. The sequencing input was blood, either unsorted or a sorted T cell fraction (not recorded which). These receptors all stem from a male donor with ankylosing spondylitis or in good health (not recorded which).

The count of this clonotype is one. A much more abundant neighbour one base away suggests this may be a read error. The conserved closing phenylalanine or tryptophan is absent in this CDR3, likely reflecting a read error. This sequence joins TRBV12-3 or TRBV12-4 and TRBJ1-5; TRBD1 matches at 7 bases. V dropped 8 bases and J dropped 4; count of bases not matched to a gene: 8. The CDR3 sequence is 14 residues long. CDR3 sequence: CASRRQGRNQPQHL. Here the CDR3 DNA reads TGTGCCAGCCGCCGACAGGGTCGGAATCAGCCCCAGCATCTT.

This clonotype came up many times. The rearrangement uses TRBV5-1 and TRBJ1-6, with 8 bases identical to TRBD1. Germline-derived CDR1 and CDR2 are SGHRS and YFSETQ. This CDR3 is 15 amino acids long. V was pared by 0 bases and J by 10 bases, with 6 bases of the junction left unmatched. Written as DNA, the CDR3 is TGCGCCAGCAGCTTGGACACAGGGGGGAACTCACCCCTCCACTTT. Its protein is CASSLDTGGNSPLHF.

This clonotype was seen at least ten times. CDR3 in DNA: TGTGCCAGTAGTATAGGACAGGGGTCCGGCAATGAGCAGTTCTTC. Amino acids: CASSIGQGSGNEQFF. J is TRBJ2-1 and V is TRBV19; 8 bases match TRBD1. The CDR3 sequence is 15 residues long. Germline trimming cut 1 base from V and 6 bases from J; bases unmatched to any gene: 5. CDR1 and CDR2 (germline): LNHDA, SQIVND (reference sequence).

This clonotype was counted at least ten times. The chain carries TRBV5-6 and TRBJ2-4; D remains ambiguous. The ends were cut back, 2 bases at V and 0 bases at J, with 9 bases in the middle. Germline CDR1 reads SGHDT; CDR2 reads YYEEEE. This CDR3 has 15 residues. CDR3 region: CASSLGALAKNIQYF. The CDR3 DNA reads as TGTGCCAGCAGCTTAGGAGCCTTAGCCAAAAACATTCAGTACTTC.

This clonotype was detected many times. V gene TRBV25-1 combines with J gene TRBJ2-3; 10 bases line up with TRBD2. The germline gives CDR1 MGHDK, CDR2 SYGVNS. J lost 1 base, V lost 8 bases, and 3 bases had no gene match. This CDR3 comprises 14 residues. DNA of the CDR3: TGTGCCAGCGCTAGCGGGGGAGGCACAGATACGCAGTATTTT. Residues: CASASGGGTDTQYF.

This clonotype was observed a few times. The J gene is TRBJ2-2, the V gene TRBV20-1; 15 nucleotides agree with TRBD2. Unmatched junction bases numbered 10, after V lost 4 bases and J lost 10 bases. The CDR3 loop spans 16 amino acids. The germline CDR1 and CDR2 sequences are DFQATT and SNEGSKA (reference sequence). Written as DNA, the CDR3 is TGCAGTGCTACCCCCCGGACTAGCGGGGGGGCCCAGGAGCTGTTTTTT. Translating it yields CSATPRTSGGAQELFF.

By share, this clonotype ranks as medium-sized (0.01 to 0.1%). V and J are TRBV12-3 or TRBV12-4 and TRBJ1-5; tentatively, D is TRBD1 (6 bases). Trimming cost V 6 bases and J 4 bases, with 13 bases left between them. The CDR3 is made up of 14 amino acids. As DNA, the CDR3 is TGTGCCAGCAGCCAGGGGTTCGGAAATCAGCCCCAGCATTTT. Amino acid sequence: CASSQGFGNQPQHF.

This clonotype has at least ten counts. This chain joins TRBV28 and TRBJ1-1; D is ambiguous. CDR3 size: 15 residues. V was trimmed by 8 bases and J by 5 bases, leaving 21 bases between them. Germline lookup yields CDR1 MDHEN and CDR2 SYDVKM. CDR3 region: CASPPSNSLRTEAFF. As DNA, the CDR3 is TGTGCCAGCCCTCCCAGTAACAGCCTGCGTACTGAAGCTTTCTTT. The whole variable domain, remainder taken from reference TRBV28 and TRBJ1-1, is DVKVTQSSRYLVKRTGEKVFLECVQDMDHENMFWYRQDPGLGLRLIYFSYDVKMKEKGDIPEGYSVSREKKERFSLILESASTNQTSMYLCASPPSNSLRTEAFFGQGTRLTVV.

This clonotype was picked up a small number of times. Sequence at one end of the junction differs from germline and may be a read error. The genes are TRBV12-3 or TRBV12-4 and TRBJ2-7; D tentatively reads TRBD1 or TRBD2 (7 bases each). This CDR3 contains 12 residues. CDR3 sequence: CASSFGRGQPGF. CDR3 nucleotide sequence: TGTGCCAGCAGTTTTGGGAGGGGACAGCCGGGGTTC.

CDR3 protein: CASCARRLAGGPRYNEQFF. As DNA, the CDR3 is TGTGCCAGCTGCGCCCGTCGACTAGCGGGGGGGCCTCGCTACAATGAGCAGTTCTTC. The V gene is TRBV3-1, the J gene TRBJ2-1; 14 nucleotides line up with TRBD2. CDR3 length: 19 amino acids. Trimming at V came to 8 bases and at J to 3 bases, leaving 15 bases not matched to a gene. The germline V gene has CDR1 LGHDT and CDR2 YNNKEL (reference sequence).